This entry lists 21 T cell receptor beta chains sequenced from one sample in a study of T-cell memory formation after mild COVID-19. TCRdb re-derived calls from the 5' RACE reads in MiXCR, one entry per CDR3 protein. The data show roughly 170,000 distinct CDR3 sequences, roughly 20% seen once. The sequenced material came from PBMCs or a T cell subset sorted from them (not recorded which). These TCRs come from a man younger than 35 who had mild COVID-19 (a few samples of this study predate the infection). Cell type and time point are not known.

The table lists this clonotype with many counts. The chain couples TRBV7-2 to TRBJ2-3; the D gene is possibly TRBD2 (6 bases). Germline V lookup: CDR1 SGHTA, CDR2 FQGNSA. Trimming removed 5 bases at V and 1 base at J, with 10 bases between. The CDR3 consists of 14 residues. The CDR3 reads CASSKDYRTDTQYF. Written as DNA, the CDR3 is TGTGCCAGCAGCAAGGACTACCGCACAGATACGCAGTATTTT.

This clonotype was counted between two and nine times. The genes are TRBV30 and TRBJ2-3; perhaps TRBD1 as D (6 bases). The CDR3 totals 16 residues. V was shortened by 0 bases and J by 4 bases, with 17 bases between the two germline ends. The V gene's germline CDR1 is GTSNPN and CDR2 SVGIG (reference sequence). The CDR3 region has the DNA TGTGCCTGGAGTGTACTGGGGGCCGGCCCGGCAGATACGCAGTATTTT. It translates to CAWSVLGAGPADTQYF. The full variable domain, rest sourced from reference TRBV30 and TRBJ2-3, is SQTIHQWPATLVQPVGSPLSLECTVEGTSNPNLYWYRQAAGRGLQLLFYSVGIGQISSEVPQNLSASRPQDRQFILSSKKLLLSDSGFYLCAWSVLGAGPADTQYFGPGTRLTVL.

This clonotype showed up many times. The genes are TRBV6-2 or TRBV6-3 and TRBJ1-1, with a possible D match to TRBD1 (5 bases). Trimming cost V 2 bases and J 7 bases, with 14 bases left between them. The CDR3 loop spans 14 amino acids. CDR1 MNHEY and CDR2 SVGEGT come from the germline V gene. This CDR3 reads CASSYRGSESEAFF. DNA of the CDR3: TGTGCCAGCAGTTACCGGGGGTCGGAGAGTGAAGCTTTCTTT.

The chain carries TRBV15 and TRBJ2-3; TRBD2 might be the D (5 bases). The CDR3 has 12 residues. V gave up 5 bases and J gave up 5 bases, with 8 bases separating them. Germline lookup yields CDR1 LNHNV and CDR2 YYDKDF (reference sequence). CDR3 sequence reads: CATSLGRDTQYF. As DNA, the CDR3 is TGTGCCACCAGCCTGGGGAGAGATACGCAGTATTTT.

CDR3 sequence (DNA): TGTGCCAGCAGTGAAGCGTCGGTCGGGAGCAAGTACGTC. It is translated as CASSEASVGSKYV. The rearrangement joins TRBV6-1 to TRBJ2-7; D perhaps matches TRBD2 (6 bases). Germline CDR1 is MNHNS and CDR2 is SASEGT. The ends were cut back, 0 bases at V and 11 bases at J, with 14 bases in the middle. The CDR3 contains 13 residues.

This chain joins TRBV7-2 and TRBJ1-4; D is possibly TRBD1 (6 bases). Germline assignment: CDR1 SGHTA and CDR2 FQGNSA. V lost 1 base and J 7 bases, leaving 19 bases between the germline ends. The CDR3 sequence is 17 residues long. CDR3 coding DNA: TGTGCCAGCAGCTTAGGGGTGTCGGGGGGCTCGGGTGAAAAACTGTTTTTT. This gives the protein CASSLGVSGGSGEKLFF.

This chain connects TRBV6-2 or TRBV6-3 to TRBJ1-2, with TRBD1 as a possible D gene (5 bases). The CDR3 extends over 15 amino acids. V shed 8 bases and J shed 0 bases, with 16 bases lying between them. Germline loops: CDR1 MNHEY, CDR2 SVGEGT. CDR3 DNA sequence: TGTGCCAGCTTCAAGCCAGGGATGGCTAACTATGGCTACACCTTC. Residues: CASFKPGMANYGYTF.

The rearrangement joins TRBV10-3 to TRBJ2-7; tentative D call: TRBD1 (5 bases). This CDR3 spans 13 amino acids. V was clipped by 6 bases and J by 1 base, with 10 bases between them. Looked up from germline, CDR1 is ENHRY and CDR2 is SYGVKD. In nucleotides, the CDR3 is TGTGCCATCAGAGAACAGGTTTCCTACGAGCAGTACTTC. Amino acid sequence: CAIREQVSYEQYF.

The chain employs TRBV28 and TRBJ2-1, with 9 nucleotides matching TRBD1. CDR3 length: 14 amino acids. CDR1 is MDHEN and CDR2 is SYDVKM in the germline V gene. Losses at the gene ends were 4 bases for V and 7 bases for J; bases not matched to a gene: 5. CDR3 amino acids: CASSSGTGLNEQFF. CDR3 sequence (DNA): TGTGCCAGCAGTTCAGGGACAGGGTTGAATGAGCAGTTCTTC.

V gene TRBV5-1 combines with J gene TRBJ2-2; 8 bases are a match to TRBD1. Germline CDR1 is SGHRS and CDR2 is YFSETQ. This CDR3 is 14 amino acids long. Unmatched junction bases numbered 6, after V lost 5 bases and J lost 6 bases. In nucleotides, the CDR3 is TGCGCCAGCAGTCAGCAGGGGGCCCCCGGGGAGCTGTTTTTT. Its protein is CASSQQGAPGELFF.

V gene TRBV5-1 combines with J gene TRBJ2-1; 8 bases align to TRBD2. V trimming: 6 bases; J trimming: 5 bases; junction bases outside the gene matches: 7. The CDR3 is 14 residues long. Per the germline V gene, CDR1 is SGHRS and CDR2 is YFSETQ. CDR3 amino acids: CASMYRGGDNEQFF. The DNA of the CDR3 is TGCGCCAGCATGTATCGGGGGGGTGACAATGAGCAGTTCTTC.

This clonotype was found a few times. One end of the junction varies from germline; a read error may be responsible. V is TRBV24-1 and J is TRBJ2-1, with D uncertain. The CDR3 has 13 amino acids. The germline CDR1 and CDR2 sequences are KGHDR and SFDVKD. DNA for the CDR3: TGTGCCACGAGTGACGGCCCTAAGGATGAGCAGTTCTTC. The encoded protein is CATSDGPKDEQFF.

In this sample, this clonotype turned up a few times. This chain links TRBV4-3 with TRBJ2-3, with D unresolved. Germline V gene sequence: CDR1 LGHNA, CDR2 YSLEER. Trimming removed 0 bases at V and 4 bases at J, with 14 bases between. The CDR3 has 16 amino acids. The CDR3, as DNA: TGCGCCAGCAGCCAAGAGGGGAAGGGAAATGCAGATACGCAGTATTTT. Protein: CASSQEGKGNADTQYF.

The rearrangement joins TRBV6-2 or TRBV6-3 to TRBJ2-7; 7 bases fit TRBD2. Germline CDR1 MNHEY, CDR2 SVGEGT. Trimming cost V 5 bases and J 3 bases; bases outside gene matches: 7. This CDR3 has 14 residues. The chain's CDR3 is CASSPGLVDYEQYV. The CDR3 bases are TGTGCCAGCAGTCCTGGACTAGTTGACTACGAGCAGTACGTC.

This clonotype was picked up one time. The chain carries TRBV12-3 or TRBV12-4 and TRBJ1-1; 7 positions match TRBD1. The trim removed 1 base at V and 3 bases at J, leaving 5 bases unmatched. CDR3 size: 15 residues. The CDR3 region has the DNA TGTGCCAGCAGTTTAGGACAGGGAATGGACACTGAAGCTTTCTTT. Amino acid sequence: CASSLGQGMDTEAFF.

This clonotype turned up a few times. The chain recombines TRBV28 with TRBJ2-7; the match to TRBD2 covers 10 bases. Unmatched junction bases numbered 8, after V lost 9 bases and J lost 0 bases. Germline lookup yields CDR1 MDHEN and CDR2 SYDVKM. The CDR3 is 15 residues long. This chain's CDR3 is CASSTSGESSYEQYV. The CDR3 region has the DNA TGTGCCAGTAGTACTAGCGGGGAGAGCTCCTACGAGCAGTACGTC.

The chain carries TRBV7-2 and TRBJ2-7; no clear D gene. CDR1 and CDR2 from the germline V gene are SGHTA and FQGNSA. Between the trimmed V and J ends, which lost 6 bases and 2 bases, there was a span of 17 bases. The length of the CDR3 is 15 residues. The CDR3 loop reads CASSPAGLTTYEQYF. The CDR3 region has the DNA TGTGCCAGCAGTCCCGCCGGGTTAACAACCTACGAGCAGTACTTC.

The chain recombines TRBV6-6 with TRBJ1-1, with TRBD1 identical over 10 bases. The J segment lost 6 bases and the V segment lost 3 bases, leaving 7 bases of the junction unmatched. The CDR3 length is 15 residues. The V gene's germline CDR1 is MNHNY and CDR2 SVGAGI (reference sequence). CDR3 DNA: TGTGCCAGCAGTTATGGGATGACAGGGGGCCCTGAAGCTTTCTTT. Its protein product is CASSYGMTGGPEAFF.

This clonotype was found a few times. The chain has TRBV27 and TRBJ2-3; 7 nucleotides align to TRBD1. The CDR3 loop spans 16 amino acids. Germline CDR1 MNHEY, CDR2 SMNVEV (reference sequence). Losses at the gene ends were 3 bases for V and 7 bases for J; bases not matched to a gene: 13. For the CDR3, the DNA is TGTGCCAGCAGTTTCAACCTGGGACAGAGATTCAATACGCAGTATTTT. Its protein is CASSFNLGQRFNTQYF.

The chain recombines TRBV15 with TRBJ1-2; 7 nucleotides align to TRBD1. V was clipped by 0 bases and J by 2 bases; unmatched bases: 6. CDR3 length: 16 amino acids. The germline V gene encodes CDR1 LNHNV and CDR2 YYDKDF (reference sequence). CDR3 sequence reads: CATSREGTAKNYGYTF. The CDR3 DNA is TGTGCCACCAGCAGAGAAGGGACAGCGAAAAACTATGGCTACACCTTC.

This clonotype was detected only a few times. This chain connects TRBV24-1 to TRBJ2-7; TRBD1 matches at 11 bases. The trim removed 1 base at V and 3 bases at J, leaving 10 bases unmatched. The CDR3 length is 18 residues. The germline V gene has CDR1 KGHDR and CDR2 SFDVKD. The CDR3 reads CATSDFDLRDRGFYEQYF. In DNA, the CDR3 is TGTGCCACCAGTGATTTTGACCTTCGGGACAGGGGGTTCTACGAGCAGTACTTC.